This T cell receptor (beta chain) was recorded in a study of Graves' ophthalmopathy and Graves' hyperthyroidism. General observations from the study: Most thyroid clonotypes expanded beyond 0.001 frequency were also found in blood.

This clonotype was picked up many times. Its antigen is currently unknown. Germline V gene lookup returns CDR1 MNHEY and CDR2 SVGEGT. CDR3 length equals 18 residues. Trimming removed 2 bases at V and 0 bases at J, with 14 bases between. The sequenced template was RNA, covering the TCR beta CDR3 region. Scientists carried out first-round RT-PCR using HTBI primers and then a second-round multiplex PCR. A single record per CDR3 protein comes from TCRdb applying MiXCR to the multiplex PCR reads. The sample records 150,000 or so distinct CDR3 sequences, 35% to 50% being singletons. Sequencing used peripheral blood. The sequence derives from a man younger than 40 with Graves' ophthalmopathy. The rearrangement joins TRBV6-2 or TRBV6-3 to TRBJ2-6; D perhaps matches TRBD1 (5 bases). DNA for the CDR3: TGTGCCAGCAGTTACGAGACTGCAGGGCCCTCTGGGGCCAACGTCCTGACTTTC. Encoded protein: CASSYETAGPSGANVLTF.